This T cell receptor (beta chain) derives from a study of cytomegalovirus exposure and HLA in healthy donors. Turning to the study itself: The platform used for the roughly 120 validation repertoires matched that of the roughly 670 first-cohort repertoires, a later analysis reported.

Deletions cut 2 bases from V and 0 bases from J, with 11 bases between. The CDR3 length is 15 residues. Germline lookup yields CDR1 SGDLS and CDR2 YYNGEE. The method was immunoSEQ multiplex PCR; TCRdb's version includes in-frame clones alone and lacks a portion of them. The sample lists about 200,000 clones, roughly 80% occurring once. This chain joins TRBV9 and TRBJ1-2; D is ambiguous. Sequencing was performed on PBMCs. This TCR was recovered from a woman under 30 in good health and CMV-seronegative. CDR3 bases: TGTGCCAGCAGCGTGGACCCAGTACCTAACTATGGCTACACCTTC. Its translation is CASSVDPVPNYGYTF.